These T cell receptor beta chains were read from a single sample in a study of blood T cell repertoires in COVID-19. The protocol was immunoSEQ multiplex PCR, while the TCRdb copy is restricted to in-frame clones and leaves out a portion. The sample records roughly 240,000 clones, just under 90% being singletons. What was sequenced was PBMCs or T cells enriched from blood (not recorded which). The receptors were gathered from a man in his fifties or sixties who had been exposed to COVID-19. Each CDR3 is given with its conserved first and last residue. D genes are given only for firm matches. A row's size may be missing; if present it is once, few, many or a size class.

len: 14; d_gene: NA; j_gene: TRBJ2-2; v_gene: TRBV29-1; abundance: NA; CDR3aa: CSVEVGQGGGELFF; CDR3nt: TGCAGCGTTGAAGTAGGGCAGGGCGGCGGGGAGCTGTTTTTT
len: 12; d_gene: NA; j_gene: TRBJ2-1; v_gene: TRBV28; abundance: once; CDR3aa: CASSATHGGQFF; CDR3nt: TGTGCCAGCAGTGCAACCCACGGTGGGCAGTTCTTC
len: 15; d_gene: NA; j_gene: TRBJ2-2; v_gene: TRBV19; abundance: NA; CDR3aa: CASSIISGGTGELFF; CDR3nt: TGTGCCAGTAGTATAATCAGCGGAGGAACCGGGGAGCTGTTTTTT
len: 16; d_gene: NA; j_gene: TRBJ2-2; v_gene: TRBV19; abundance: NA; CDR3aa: CASTDPSGSFTGELFF; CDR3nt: TGTGCCAGTACAGACCCCTCGGGGTCGTTCACCGGGGAGCTGTTTTTT
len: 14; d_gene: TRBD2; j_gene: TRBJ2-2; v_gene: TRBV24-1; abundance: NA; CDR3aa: CATSSGLAAGELFF; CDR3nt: TGTGCCACCAGTTCAGGACTAGCGGCCGGGGAGCTGTTTTTT
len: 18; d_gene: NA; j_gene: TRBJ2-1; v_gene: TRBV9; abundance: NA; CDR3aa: CASSKNEGTSSTYNEQFF; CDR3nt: TGTGCCAGCAGCAAGAACGAGGGAACTTCTTCAACCTACAATGAGCAGTTCTTC
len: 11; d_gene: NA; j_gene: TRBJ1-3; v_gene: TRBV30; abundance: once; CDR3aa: CAWSLGNTIYF; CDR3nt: TGTGCCTGGAGTCTTGGAAACACCATATATTTT
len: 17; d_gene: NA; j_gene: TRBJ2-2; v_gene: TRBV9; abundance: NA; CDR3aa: CASSVGQRLTYTGELFF; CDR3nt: TGTGCCAGCAGCGTAGGACAAAGACTAACCTACACCGGGGAGCTGTTTTTT
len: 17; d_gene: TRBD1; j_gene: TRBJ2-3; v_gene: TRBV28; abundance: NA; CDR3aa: CASSLAGQGVGTDTQYF; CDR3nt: TGTGCCAGCAGTTTGGCCGGACAGGGGGTGGGAACAGATACGCAGTATTTT
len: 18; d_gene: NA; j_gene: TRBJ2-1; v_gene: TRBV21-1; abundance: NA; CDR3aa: CASSKAPSGSQFRNEQFF; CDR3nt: TGTGCCAGCAGCAAAGCGCCTAGCGGGAGTCAGTTTAGGAATGAGCAGTTCTTC
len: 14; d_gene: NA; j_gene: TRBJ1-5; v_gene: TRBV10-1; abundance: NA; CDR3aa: CASSEGREGQPQHF; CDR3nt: TGCGCCAGCAGTGAGGGCAGGGAAGGACAGCCCCAGCATTTT
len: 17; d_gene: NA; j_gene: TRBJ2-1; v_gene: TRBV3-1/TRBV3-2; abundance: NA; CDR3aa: CASSQDLEGENYNEQFF; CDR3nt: TGTGCCAGCAGCCAAGATCTAGAAGGGGAAAACTACAATGAGCAGTTCTTC